These 30 T cell receptor beta chains came from one sample sequenced in a study of cytomegalovirus exposure and HLA in healthy donors. Researchers ran the PCR with 60 Vbeta and 13 Jbeta primers. Method: immunoSEQ multiplex PCR; TCRdb's copy keeps in-frame clones and lacks some. This sample's table has around 140,000 clones. The sequenced sample consisted of PBMCs. These TCRs come from a man younger than 30 in good health and CMV-seronegative.

The chain combines TRBV7-2 with TRBJ2-1, with TRBD2 matching over 13 bases. Per germline, CDR1 SGHTA and CDR2 FQGNSA. The CDR3 runs to 16 residues. After removal of 5 bases from V and 8 bases from J, the junction contained 9 bases not matched to a gene. Here the CDR3 reads CASSQTLAGGPHEQFF. In DNA, the CDR3 is TGTGCCAGCAGCCAGACACTAGCGGGAGGGCCGCATGAGCAGTTCTTC.

J is TRBJ1-5 and V is TRBV7-2; 7 bases agree with TRBD1. The length of the CDR3 is 18 residues. Unmatched junction bases numbered 9, after V lost 1 base and J lost 0 bases. The germline CDR1 and CDR2 sequences are SGHTA and FQGNSA. The CDR3 DNA follows: TGTGCCAGCAGCTTAGGACAGGGCGGGCGGTATAGCAATCAGCCCCAGCATTTT. Translation: CASSLGQGGRYSNQPQHF. The whole variable domain, remainder taken from reference TRBV7-2 and TRBJ1-5, is GAGVSQSPSNKVTEKGKDVELRCDPISGHTALYWYRQSLGQGLEFLIYFQGNSAPDKSGLPSDRFSAERTGGSVSTLTIQRTQQEDSAVYLCASSLGQGGRYSNQPQHFGDGTRLSIL.

The CDR3 DNA is TGTGCCAGCAGGAGTACGACTAGCGGCTTTTACGAGCAGTACTTC. Its translation: CASRSTTSGFYEQYF. The chain recombines TRBV2 with TRBJ2-7, with TRBD2 identical over 9 bases. Germline CDR1 and CDR2: SNHLY and FYNNEI. The V segment lost 6 bases and the J segment 4 bases; nucleotides outside the gene matches: 10. CDR3 size: 15 residues.

The V and J genes are TRBV27 and TRBJ2-7, with a possible D match to TRBD2 (5 bases). Germline lookup yields CDR1 MNHEY and CDR2 SMNVEV (reference sequence). V was pared by 3 bases and J by 3 bases, with 12 bases between. The CDR3 consists of 14 residues. The CDR3 sequence: CASSLYGLYYEQYF. As DNA, the CDR3 is TGTGCCAGCAGTTTGTATGGACTGTACTACGAGCAGTACTTC.

The gene calls are TRBV10-3 and TRBJ2-3; possible D gene TRBD2, 6 bases. Germline V lookup: CDR1 ENHRY, CDR2 SYGVKD. Trimming left V 5 bases short and J 0 bases short, with 9 bases between. This CDR3 contains 14 residues. CDR3 in amino acids: CAISLEGSTDTQYF. The CDR3 bases are TGTGCCATCAGTTTGGAGGGTAGCACAGATACGCAGTATTTT.

V and J are TRBV10-3 and TRBJ1-4; 7 bases are a match to TRBD1. The CDR3 runs to 17 residues. The V segment lost 2 bases and the J segment 3 bases; nucleotides outside the gene matches: 9. Germline assignment: CDR1 ENHRY and CDR2 SYGVKD. The CDR3 DNA reads TGTGCCATCAGTGAGGACCCCCAGGGGGTATCTAATGAAAAACTGTTTTTT. Encoded protein: CAISEDPQGVSNEKLFF.

This sequence joins TRBV19 and TRBJ2-7; TRBD2 aligns across 8 bases. V shed 5 bases and J 6 bases; nucleotides not matched to a gene: 9. Germline V lookup: CDR1 LNHDA, CDR2 SQIVND (reference sequence). There are 14 residues in the CDR3. The CDR3, as DNA: TGTGCCAGTAGTCCCGGGGGGGTAACTAGCGAGCAGTACTTC. Protein: CASSPGGVTSEQYF.

The CDR3 sequence is CASRWSSSGANVLTF. Here the CDR3 DNA reads TGTGCCAGTCGGTGGTCGAGCTCTGGGGCCAACGTCCTGACTTTC. This chain uses TRBV28 with TRBJ2-6; D not certain. The CDR3 is 15 amino acids. Per germline, CDR1 MDHEN and CDR2 SYDVKM. Deletions cut 9 bases from V and 0 bases from J, with 12 bases between.

The chain links TRBV9 to TRBJ1-1; TRBD1 is a possible D gene (5 bases). V lost 4 bases and J 6 bases, leaving 16 bases between the germline ends. CDR3 length: 14 amino acids. Germline CDR1 reads SGDLS; CDR2 reads YYNGEE. The CDR3 DNA is TGTGCCAGCAGCACGGGGGGGGTTTCCCCTGAAGCTTTCTTT. Protein product: CASSTGGVSPEAFF.

The chain carries TRBV7-2 and TRBJ1-1; TRBD1 aligns across 8 bases. The V gene end was trimmed by 5 bases and the J gene end by 7 bases; junction bases not matched to a gene: 9. This CDR3 has 14 residues. Germline CDR1 is SGHTA and CDR2 is FQGNSA. This CDR3 is CASSPSLGQGEAFF. CDR3 DNA sequence: TGTGCCAGCAGCCCATCCCTAGGACAGGGTGAAGCTTTCTTT.

The chain employs TRBV23-1 and TRBJ2-5; the D gene is possibly TRBD1 (5 bases). TRBV23-1 is treated as an ORF (open reading frame) with a function not yet certain. Trimming left V 8 bases short and J 2 bases short, with 12 bases between. The CDR3 is made up of 13 amino acids. CDR3 in amino acids: CASPPSGQETQYF. CDR3 nucleotide sequence: TGCGCCAGCCCCCCCTCAGGGCAAGAGACCCAGTACTTC.

The chain links TRBV7-2 to TRBJ2-7; D perhaps matches TRBD1 (6 bases). CDR1 and CDR2 (germline): SGHTA, FQGNSA. Trimming took off 2 bases at V and 2 bases at J, with 10 bases between the two ends. The CDR3 is made up of 14 amino acids. CDR3 region: CASSLRTVTYEQYF. In DNA form, the CDR3 reads TGTGCCAGCAGCTTACGGACAGTTACCTACGAGCAGTACTTC.

The genes are TRBV4-3 and TRBJ1-6; D not certain. Trimming removed 2 bases from V and 9 bases from J, with 8 bases in between. The CDR3 extends over 13 amino acids. Germline CDR1 is LGHNA and CDR2 is YSLEER. The CDR3, as DNA: TGCGCCAGCAGCCAAATGCACACTTCACCCCTCCACTTT. The encoded protein is CASSQMHTSPLHF.

The chain combines TRBV5-4 with TRBJ1-1; D perhaps matches TRBD1 (5 bases). Germline V gene data show CDR1 as SGHNT and CDR2 as YYREEE (reference sequence). V was trimmed by 4 bases and J by 2 bases, leaving 15 bases between them. The CDR3 covers 15 residues. The CDR3 region is CASSLRQTGNTEAFF. The CDR3 DNA reads TGTGCCAGCAGCCTGAGACAGACGGGCAACACTGAAGCTTTCTTT.

J is TRBJ2-3 and V is TRBV7-2, with 7 bases identical to TRBD1. The ends lost 5 bases at V and 3 bases at J; junction bases unmatched: 14. From germline, CDR1 is SGHTA and CDR2 FQGNSA. CDR3 length: 17 amino acids. The CDR3 nucleotides are TGTGCCAGCAGCCCACGAGGGGGACAGAGTTTGACAGATACGCAGTATTTT. This gives the protein CASSPRGGQSLTDTQYF. Drawing the rest from reference TRBV7-2 and TRBJ2-3, the complete variable domain is GAGVSQSPSNKVTEKGKDVELRCDPISGHTALYWYRQSLGQGLEFLIYFQGNSAPDKSGLPSDRFSAERTGGSVSTLTIQRTQQEDSAVYLCASSPRGGQSLTDTQYFGPGTRLTVL.

The chain couples TRBV28 to TRBJ2-7; TRBD1 matches at 11 bases. The CDR3 is 14 residues long. J was trimmed by 6 bases and V by 5 bases; bases with no gene match: 6. Germline CDR1 is MDHEN and CDR2 is SYDVKM. Here the CDR3 reads CASSGGQGVGEQYF. CDR3 nucleotide sequence: TGTGCCAGCAGTGGGGGACAGGGGGTAGGCGAGCAGTACTTC.

V usage is TRBV5-1 and J usage is TRBJ1-4, with 7 bases identical to TRBD1. The CDR3 consists of 15 residues. Per germline, CDR1 SGHRS and CDR2 YFSETQ. Germline trimming cut 0 bases from V and 8 bases from J; bases unmatched to any gene: 7. CDR3 sequence reads: CASSLVGTEGEKLFF. CDR3 nucleotides: TGCGCCAGCAGCTTGGTGGGGACAGAAGGCGAAAAACTGTTTTTT.

This chain connects TRBV5-1 to TRBJ2-3; 11 nucleotides align to TRBD1. V was clipped by 3 bases and J by 6 bases; unmatched bases: 9. The CDR3 spans 16 residues. In germline, CDR1 is SGHRS, CDR2 YFSETQ. The CDR3 region is CASSYRTGGEIDTQYF. For the CDR3, the DNA is TGCGCCAGCAGCTACCGGACAGGGGGCGAGATCGATACGCAGTATTTT.

The chain uses TRBV10-3 and TRBJ2-7; 10 positions match TRBD2. Per the germline V gene, CDR1 is ENHRY and CDR2 is SYGVKD. The CDR3 length is 14 residues. V was clipped by 11 bases and J by 4 bases; unmatched bases: 11. DNA of the CDR3: TGTGCCCGCGGACGGGGACTAGCGTTTTACGAGCAGTACTTC. This codes for CARGRGLAFYEQYF.

The chain uses TRBV5-6 and TRBJ2-7; weak D call: TRBD1 (5 bases). In germline, CDR1 is SGHDT, CDR2 YYEEEE. This CDR3 is built from 14 residues. Trimming pared 4 bases from V and 4 bases from J, leaving 15 bases between. The CDR3 sequence is CASSASTANYEQYF. The CDR3 DNA reads TGTGCCAGCAGCGCCTCGACAGCGAATTACGAGCAGTACTTC.

The chain uses TRBV5-6 and TRBJ2-3; TRBD1 aligns across 10 bases. V lost 4 bases and J lost 4; bases outside the gene matches: 9. The CDR3 has 16 residues. Germline V CDR1 and CDR2: SGHDT, YYEEEE. The CDR3 protein is CASSRTGGWLADTQYF. CDR3 DNA sequence: TGTGCCAGCAGCAGGACAGGGGGTTGGCTGGCAGATACGCAGTATTTT.

This chain uses TRBV6-5 with TRBJ1-1; D unresolved. This CDR3 is built from 13 residues. Trimming took 5 bases from V and 10 from J, leaving 17 bases between them. Per germline, CDR1 MNHEY and CDR2 SVGAGI. The CDR3 bases are TGTGCCAGCAGTCCCGTATTGGGAGGGAGAGCTTTCTTT. Translating gives CASSPVLGGRAFF.

This sequence joins TRBV5-6 and TRBJ1-2; D gene ambiguous. The CDR3 covers 16 residues. Germline V gene sequence: CDR1 SGHDT, CDR2 YYEEEE. With 4 bases removed from V and 8 bases from J, the gap between germline ends came to 24 bases. CDR3 nucleotides: TGTGCCAGCAGCCAGACCTTCGGCGATCCGGACTGGGGCTACACCTTC. It yields the protein CASSQTFGDPDWGYTF.

J is TRBJ1-2 and V is TRBV9, with D unresolved. CDR1 is SGDLS, CDR2 YYNGEE, per germline. The CDR3 runs to 14 residues. V lost 7 bases, J lost 4 bases, and 17 bases lay in between. The CDR3 protein is CASGAVTAGYGYTF. In DNA, the CDR3 is TGTGCCAGCGGTGCAGTGACGGCGGGCTATGGCTACACCTTC.

The chain recombines TRBV19 with TRBJ1-6; D uncertain. Trimming pared 3 bases from V and 0 bases from J, leaving 6 bases between. Germline CDR1 is LNHDA and CDR2 is SQIVND (reference sequence). The CDR3 contains 15 residues. The CDR3 protein is CASSMGSSYNSPLHF. The CDR3 DNA sequence: TGTGCCAGTAGTATGGGGAGCTCCTATAATTCACCCCTCCACTTT.

The rearrangement uses TRBV5-1 and TRBJ2-5; 12 bases align to TRBD2. The germline V gene has CDR1 SGHRS and CDR2 YFSETQ. Trimming took 4 bases from V and 4 from J; bases not matched to a gene: 11. The CDR3 totals 17 residues. CDR3 region: CASSLPDMGLAGETQYF. CDR3 bases: TGCGCCAGCAGCCTACCGGACATGGGACTAGCGGGAGAGACCCAGTACTTC.

The chain is built from TRBV6-6 and TRBJ1-5; TRBD1 matches at 8 bases. The CDR3 is made up of 13 amino acids. Germline values: CDR1 MNHNY, CDR2 SVGAGI (reference sequence). V shed 7 bases and J 5 bases; nucleotides not matched to a gene: 4. The CDR3 sequence: CASTPQGDQPQHF. CDR3 bases: TGTGCCAGCACCCCACAGGGGGATCAGCCCCAGCATTTT.

The CDR3 spells CASSSPTSTASSGNTIYF. The DNA of the CDR3 is TGTGCCAGCAGCTCACCAACTTCGACAGCCAGCTCTGGAAACACCATATATTTT. V and J are TRBV5-4 and TRBJ1-3; tentative D call: TRBD1 (5 bases). Trimming stripped 3 bases from V and 0 bases from J, with 19 bases between. This CDR3 comprises 18 residues. The germline V gene encodes CDR1 SGHNT and CDR2 YYREEE (reference sequence).

The CDR3 loop is CASSSYSNEQFF. The CDR3 DNA reads TGTGCCAGCAGTTCCTACTCTAATGAGCAGTTCTTC. The chain joins TRBV6-1 to TRBJ2-1; D uncertain. The CDR3 is made up of 12 amino acids. Trimming took 5 bases from V and 7 from J, leaving 9 bases between them. Germline V gene lookup returns CDR1 MNHNS and CDR2 SASEGT.

The chain employs TRBV28 and TRBJ2-5, with a weak D call TRBD2 (5 bases). The last part of the DNA fits TRBJ2-7 better; the J call may be wrong. Germline V CDR1 and CDR2: MDHEN, SYDVKM. The length of the CDR3 is 12 residues. The DNA for the CDR3 is TGTGCCAGCAGGGGCGGGCTCTACGAGCAGTACTTC. This translates into CASRGGLYEQYF.